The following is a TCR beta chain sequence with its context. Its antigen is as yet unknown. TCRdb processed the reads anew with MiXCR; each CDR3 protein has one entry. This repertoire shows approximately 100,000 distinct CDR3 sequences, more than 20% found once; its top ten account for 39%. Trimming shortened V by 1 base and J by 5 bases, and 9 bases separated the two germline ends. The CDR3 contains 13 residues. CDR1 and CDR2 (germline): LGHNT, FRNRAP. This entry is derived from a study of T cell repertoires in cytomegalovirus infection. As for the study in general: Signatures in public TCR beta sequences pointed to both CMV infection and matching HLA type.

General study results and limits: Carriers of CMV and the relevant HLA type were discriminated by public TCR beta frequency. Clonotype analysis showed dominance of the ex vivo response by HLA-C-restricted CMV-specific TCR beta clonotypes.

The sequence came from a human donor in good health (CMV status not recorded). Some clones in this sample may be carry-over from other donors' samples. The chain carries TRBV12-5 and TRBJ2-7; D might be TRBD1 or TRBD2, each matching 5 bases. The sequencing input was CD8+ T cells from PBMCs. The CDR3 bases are TGTGCTAGTGGTTTGGGAGGGACCCACGAGCAGTACTTC. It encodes CASGLGGTHEQYF.